The rows below give T cell receptor beta chains drawn from one sample of a study of T cell responses to AZD1222 COVID-19 vaccine. Sequenced by immunoSEQ multiplex PCR; TCRdb stores in-frame clones only, minus some. Here the sample spans roughly 140,000 clones, about 90% being singletons. The specimen was peripheral blood, collected 28 days after the second AZD1222 dose. The origin of the receptors is an adult who received the AZD1222 COVID-19 vaccine. CDR3s include the opening cysteine and the closing phenylalanine or tryptophan. D genes are given only for firm matches. A clone size is listed for some rows: how often the clone was seen (once, few, many), or a class if it is expanded.

d_call j_call v_call clone_size cdr3_aa cdr3_nt
NA TRBJ2-2 TRBV2 NA CASTEGTNTGELFF TGTGCCAGCACTGAAGGAACGAACACCGGGGAGCTGTTTTTT
NA TRBJ1-5 TRBV7-8 NA CASSLVGFGGNQPQHF TGTGCCAGCAGCTTAGTCGGGTTTGGGGGCAATCAGCCCCAGCATTTT
TRBD1 TRBJ1-5 TRBV19 NA CASKVDRVLDQPQHF TGTGCCAGTAAGGTGGACAGGGTACTGGATCAGCCCCAGCATTTT
TRBD1 TRBJ1-1 TRBV5-1 NA CASSSGQKNTEAFF TGCGCCAGCAGCTCGGGACAGAAGAACACTGAAGCTTTCTTT
NA TRBJ2-3 TRBV18 NA CASSLLDRPSTDTQYF TGTGCCAGCTCACTCTTAGACAGGCCGAGCACAGATACGCAGTATTTT
NA TRBJ1-1 TRBV5-1 NA CASSPGGANTEAFF TGCGCCAGCAGCCCAGGAGGGGCGAACACTGAAGCTTTCTTT
NA TRBJ2-7 TRBV12-3/TRBV12-4 NA CASSLAESYEQYF TGTGCCAGCAGTTTAGCGGAAAGTTACGAGCAGTACTTC
NA TRBJ1-2 TRBV6-6 NA CASSYPGDRGYTF TGTGCCAGCAGTTACCCAGGGGATAGGGGCTACACCTTC
NA TRBJ2-2 TRBV28 once CASNVGTGELFF TGTGCCAGCAATGTGGGCACCGGGGAGCTGTTTTTT
NA TRBJ2-7 TRBV27 NA CASSSFVGNTYEQYF TGTGCCAGCAGTTCCTTCGTGGGTAATACCTACGAGCAGTACTTC
NA TRBJ1-1 TRBV10-3 once CATSDGNTEAFF TGTGCCACCTCGGACGGGAACACTGAAGCTTTCTTT
TRBD1 TRBJ1-5 TRBV30 NA CAWAGTGRNQPQHF TGTGCCTGGGCGGGGACAGGCCGCAATCAGCCCCAGCATTTT
NA TRBJ1-1 TRBV5-6 NA CASSWSGGGTEAFF TGTGCCAGCAGCTGGAGTGGTGGAGGCACTGAAGCTTTCTTT
NA TRBJ1-4 TRBV6-5 few CASSYSTALFNEKLFF TGTGCCAGCAGTTACTCGACAGCTTTATTTAATGAAAAACTGTTTTTT
TRBD2 TRBJ2-1 TRBV5-1 NA CASSTTGTSGPNEQFF TGCGCCAGCAGCACGACCGGGACTAGCGGGCCCAATGAGCAGTTCTTC
TRBD1 TRBJ2-2 TRBV10-3 NA CATRTGAAGELFF TGTGCCACAAGGACAGGGGCAGCGGGGGAGCTGTTTTTT
NA TRBJ2-2 TRBV7-6 NA CASSLHLAGNTGELFF TGTGCCAGCAGCTTACATTTGGCAGGGAACACCGGGGAGCTGTTTTTT
NA TRBJ2-2 TRBV6-4 NA CASSELVGGELFF TGTGCCAGCAGTGAACTAGTAGGAGGGGAGCTGTTTTTT
NA TRBJ2-5 TRBV20-1 once CSGLKETQYF TGCAGTGGACTTAAAGAGACCCAGTACTTC
NA TRBJ1-1 TRBV24-1 NA CATSDFLGQEAFF TGTGCCACCAGTGATTTTCTTGGGCAAGAAGCTTTCTTT
NA TRBJ1-5 TRBV12-3/TRBV12-4 once CASSQDNQPQHF TGTGCCAGCAGCCAAGACAATCAGCCCCAGCATTTT
NA TRBJ1-2 TRBV6-5 NA CASSWAEDYGYTF TGTGCCAGCAGTTGGGCAGAAGACTATGGCTACACCTTC
TRBD1 TRBJ2-1 TRBV9 NA CASSVDRAYSSYNEQFF TGTGCCAGCAGCGTCGACAGGGCCTATAGCTCCTACAATGAGCAGTTCTTC
NA TRBJ2-6 TRBV28 NA CASSTWGRTISGANVLTF TGTGCCAGCAGCACCTGGGGACGGACGATCTCTGGGGCCAACGTCCTGACTTTC
NA TRBJ1-1 TRBV6-5 NA CASRRVVNTEAFF TGTGCCAGCAGGAGGGTCGTGAACACTGAAGCTTTCTTT
NA TRBJ1-4 TRBV2 few CASRKVGSTNEKLFF TGTGCCAGCAGGAAGGTTGGATCAACTAATGAAAAACTGTTTTTT
NA TRBJ1-4 TRBV11-2 NA CASSLSGDNEKLFF TGTGCCAGCAGCTTATCAGGGGATAATGAAAAACTGTTTTTT
NA TRBJ2-2 TRBV30 NA CAWSVIGNTGELFF TGTGCCTGGAGTGTAATCGGGAACACCGGGGAGCTGTTTTTT